The sequence of this T cell receptor beta chain was determined in a study of response to subunit inactivated influenza vaccine. The CDR3 runs to 14 residues. J lost 2 bases, V lost 2 bases, and 2 bases had no gene match. Germline V gives CDR1 MNHNS, CDR2 SASEGT. TCRdb re-analysed the RT-PCR reads in MiXCR, keeping a single row per CDR3 protein. This sample carries 550,000 to 800,000 distinct CDR3 sequences, around 13% of them seen once, and the ten largest clones take around 7.3%. General observations from the study: T cells newly recruited by each seasonal influenza vaccination are few, the authors suggested.

Regarding this clonotype: The antigen is unknown.

The rearrangement uses TRBV6-1 and TRBJ2-7, with 8 nucleotides matching TRBD1. The TCR comes from a man in his fifties or sixties who received an inactivated influenza vaccine. Sequencing used PBMCs from blood, obtained around two weeks before vaccination. CDR3 region: CASSEQGAAYEQYF. Written as DNA, the CDR3 is TGTGCCAGCAGTGAACAGGGGGCCGCCTACGAGCAGTACTTC.